What follows are 3 T cell receptor beta chains derived from one specimen sequenced in a study of early T cells in non-severe SARS-CoV-2 infection (dated by TCRdb to the early 2020s). The library was generated by 5' RACE. Data came from a NextSeq 500. Starting from the raw public reads, TCRdb applied fastp trimming at Q25, assembled clones with MiXCR and retained in-frame beta chains. Under each unique CDR3 protein, matching rows form one entry showing the most common genes and DNA. The table for this sample lists about 64,000 distinct CDR3 sequences; 13% of them were counted only once. The ten largest clones represent 4% to 4.5% of the sample. The material sequenced was whole blood. These receptor sequences come from an adult who was a healthcare worker with PCR-confirmed SARS-CoV-2 infection or an uninfected control (not recorded which).

This rearrangement joins TRBV7-8 to TRBJ1-1, with TRBD1 as a possible D gene (6 bases). The germline CDR1 and CDR2 sequences are SGHVS and FQNEAQ. Trimming removed 0 bases at V and 4 bases at J, with 9 bases between. There are 14 residues in the CDR3. As DNA, the CDR3 is TGTGCCAGCAGCTTAGCGGGCAGGGGCACTGAAGCTTTCTTT. Amino acid sequence: CASSLAGRGTEAFF.

V gene TRBV24-1 combines with J gene TRBJ2-7; D is ambiguous. V lost 2 bases and J 6 bases, leaving 7 bases between the germline ends. The CDR3 runs 12 residues. Germline V gene lookup returns CDR1 KGHDR and CDR2 SFDVKD. This chain's CDR3 is CATSDSDGEQYF. DNA of the CDR3: TGTGCCACCAGTGATTCAGACGGCGAGCAGTACTTC.

There are many counts of this clonotype. In DNA, the CDR3 is TGCAGTGCTACACAGGGTATGAAAAAACTGTTTTTT. Translating gives CSATQGMKKLFF. V gene TRBV20-1 combines with J gene TRBJ1-4; weak D call: TRBD1 (6 bases). This CDR3 region has 12 residues. V lost 4 bases, J lost 9 bases, and 12 bases lay in between. The germline CDR1 and CDR2 sequences are DFQATT and SNEGSKA (reference sequence).